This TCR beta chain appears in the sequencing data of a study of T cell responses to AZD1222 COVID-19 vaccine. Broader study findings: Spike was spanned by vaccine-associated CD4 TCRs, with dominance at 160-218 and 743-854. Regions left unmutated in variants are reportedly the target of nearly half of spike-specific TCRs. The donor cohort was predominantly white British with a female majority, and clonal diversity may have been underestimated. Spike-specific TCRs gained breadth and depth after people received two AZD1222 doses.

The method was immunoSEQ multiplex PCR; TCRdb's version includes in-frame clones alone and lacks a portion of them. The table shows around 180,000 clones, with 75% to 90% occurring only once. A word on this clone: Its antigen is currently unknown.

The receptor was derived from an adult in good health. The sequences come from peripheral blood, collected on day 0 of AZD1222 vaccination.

The CDR3 region is CASSDVGGPNTGELFF. The CDR3, as DNA: TGCGCCAGCAGTGATGTGGGCGGGCCGAACACCGGGGAGCTGTTTTTT. The chain links TRBV10-2 to TRBJ2-2, with D possibly TRBD2 on 5 matching bases. Germline lookup yields CDR1 WSHSY and CDR2 SAAADI. V lost 3 bases to trimming and J lost 0 bases, with 11 bases between them. This CDR3 comprises 16 residues.